The T cell receptor (beta chain) described here comes from a study of beta chain features in type 1 diabetes. General study results and limits: TCRB CDR3 length was moderately but significantly reduced in all four CD4+ subsets of Type 1 diabetes patients. TCRB repertoires of naive, central memory and Treg cells appeared more similar among patients than among healthy donors. It was possible that PCR favored shorter templates, equally so in patients and controls.

This clone has at least ten counts. Its target is unknown. A sort by CD45RO/CCR7/CD25/CD127/CD95/CD27 yielded CD4+ naive, central memory, regulatory and stem cell-like memory cells. From germline, CDR1 is SGHTA and CDR2 FQGTGA. The CDR3 is made up of 13 amino acids. The V end lost 8 bases, the J end lost 6 bases, and 11 bases lay between the germline ends. Expressed TCRB transcripts were sequenced, since all the RNA that had been isolated was reverse transcribed. Naive, central memory and regulatory T cell samples averaged roughly 3.5 million immunoSEQ reads each. TCRdb keeps only in-frame clones here, not all; method: immunoSEQ multiplex PCR. This table has 130,000 or so clones, roughly 15% appearing once.

Sequenced input: central memory CD4+ T cells from blood. The chain combines TRBV7-3 with TRBJ1-6; D possibly corresponds to TRBD1 (5 bases). The TCR originated in a man aged 30 to 39 with type 1 diabetes. The CDR3 is CASGTRSNSPLHF. The CDR3 DNA follows: TGTGCCAGCGGGACTCGAAGTAATTCACCCCTCCACTTT.